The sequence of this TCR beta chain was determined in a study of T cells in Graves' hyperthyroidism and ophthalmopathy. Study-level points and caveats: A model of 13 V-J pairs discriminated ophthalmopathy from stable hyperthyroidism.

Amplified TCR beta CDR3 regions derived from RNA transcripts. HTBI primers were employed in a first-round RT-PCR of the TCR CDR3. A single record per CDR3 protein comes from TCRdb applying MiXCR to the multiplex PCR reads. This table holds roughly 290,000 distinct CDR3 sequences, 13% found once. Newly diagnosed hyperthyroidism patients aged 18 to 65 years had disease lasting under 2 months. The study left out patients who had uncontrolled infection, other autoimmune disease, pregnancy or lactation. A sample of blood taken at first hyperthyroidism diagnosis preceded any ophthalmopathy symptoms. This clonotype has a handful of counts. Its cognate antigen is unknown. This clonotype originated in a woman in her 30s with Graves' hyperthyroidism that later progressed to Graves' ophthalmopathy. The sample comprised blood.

In DNA form, the CDR3 reads TGTGCCATCAGCCTACAGGGGTCGGGGTATGGCTACACCTTC. It translates to CAISLQGSGYGYTF. V and J are TRBV10-3 and TRBJ1-2; 7 bases are a match to TRBD1. Germline CDR1 is ENHRY and CDR2 is SYGVKD. J lost 5 bases, V lost 6 bases, and 9 bases had no gene match. This CDR3 is 14 amino acids long.